The 30 T cell receptor beta chains reported below all come from one sample, sequenced in a study of blood T cell repertoires in COVID-19. Sequencing was performed with immunoSEQ multiplex PCR; in TCRdb, only in-frame clones are kept and a portion is missing. The data show 200,000 to 250,000 clones, 70% to 90% seen once. Input material: PBMCs or T cells enriched from blood (not recorded which). Receptors originate from a man aged 40-49 years who had recovered from COVID-19.

The chain employs TRBV9 and TRBJ1-2; weak D call: TRBD1 (6 bases). The CDR3 spans 12 residues. V lost 5 bases, J lost 8 bases, and 13 bases lay in between. CDR1 is SGDLS and CDR2 is YYNGEE in the germline V gene. The DNA for the CDR3 is TGTGCCAGCAGACGCACAGGGAGCGGCTACACCTTC. Translated, it gives CASRRTGSGYTF.

The J gene is TRBJ1-3, the V gene TRBV27; D call uncertain. The CDR3 runs 13 residues. Germline V gives CDR1 MNHEY, CDR2 SMNVEV (reference sequence). V dropped 4 bases and J dropped 6 bases, with 10 bases sitting between them. The CDR3 protein is CASSSWTENTIYF. CDR3 DNA sequence: TGTGCCAGCAGTTCGTGGACTGAAAACACCATATATTTT.

V usage is TRBV10-2 and J usage is TRBJ2-1, with TRBD2 matching 9 bases. Germline CDR1 and CDR2: WSHSY and SAAADI. The CDR3 spans 15 residues. Trimming took 6 bases from V and 6 from J; bases not matched to a gene: 9. CDR3 loop: CASRDLAGLTNEQFF. CDR3 sequence (DNA): TGCGCCAGCAGGGACCTAGCGGGGCTAACCAATGAGCAGTTCTTC.

The chain has TRBV7-6 and TRBJ1-3; 8 bases map to TRBD1. This CDR3 contains 18 residues. Germline V gene data show CDR1 as SGHVS and CDR2 as FNYEAQ. V gave up 1 base and J gave up 0 bases; unmatched junction bases: 8. Here the CDR3 reads CASSLVPGGHYSGNTIYF. As DNA, the CDR3 is TGTGCCAGCAGCTTAGTTCCAGGGGGCCATTACTCTGGAAACACCATATATTTT.

The gene calls are TRBV15 and TRBJ1-1, with D possibly TRBD1 on 5 matching bases. Trimming took off 1 base at V and 7 bases at J, with 16 bases between the two ends. CDR3 size: 15 residues. Germline V gives CDR1 LNHNV, CDR2 YYDKDF (reference sequence). The CDR3 region is CATSRGGDPPIEAFF. The CDR3 DNA is TGTGCCACCAGCAGAGGGGGCGATCCCCCCATTGAAGCTTTCTTT.

This clone was seen more than once but under ten times. The chain is built from TRBV5-1 and TRBJ2-7; 9 nucleotides line up with TRBD1. The CDR3 is made up of 14 amino acids. After removal of 4 bases from V and 5 bases from J, the junction contained 7 bases not matched to a gene. Germline V CDR1 and CDR2: SGHRS, YFSETQ. CDR3 coding DNA: TGCGCCAGCAGCCCGGACAGGGGTTCTGACGAGCAGTACTTC. This encodes CASSPDRGSDEQYF.

In the case of this clone: At one end, the junction sequence differs from germline, possibly due to a read error. The chain links TRBV5-1 to TRBJ1-1, with TRBD1 matching over 7 bases. This CDR3 spans 16 amino acids. CDR1 and CDR2 from the germline V gene are SGHRS and YFSETQ. The CDR3 nucleotides read TGCGCCAGCACCTTGAAACCGGGACAGACGAACACTGAAGCTTTCTTT. Its translation: CASTLKPGQTNTEAFF.

V usage is TRBV2 and J usage is TRBJ2-7; perhaps TRBD1 as D (6 bases). This CDR3 comprises 12 residues. From germline, CDR1 is SNHLY and CDR2 FYNNEI. Trimming cost V 4 bases and J 6 bases, with 10 bases left between them. The DNA of the CDR3 is TGTGCCAGCAGTGGGGCAGGGGTCGAGCAGTACTTC. This translates into CASSGAGVEQYF.

The V gene is TRBV12-5, the J gene TRBJ1-5, with 9 bases matching TRBD1. The length of the CDR3 is 16 residues. Germline V gene sequence: CDR1 LGHNT, CDR2 FRNRAP. V trimming: 3 bases; J trimming: 7 bases; junction bases outside the gene matches: 10. CDR3: CASGLPEDRGHQPQHF. The CDR3 DNA follows: TGTGCTAGTGGTTTACCCGAGGACAGGGGACACCAGCCCCAGCATTTT.

In its sample, this clone was seen once. This sequence joins TRBV5-1 and TRBJ2-7; 7 positions match TRBD1. V lost 2 bases, J lost 5 bases, and 4 bases stayed unmatched. Per the germline V gene, CDR1 is SGHRS and CDR2 is YFSETQ. This CDR3 has 13 residues. CDR3: CASSFGTADEQYF. Here the CDR3 DNA reads TGCGCCAGCAGCTTTGGGACAGCAGACGAGCAGTACTTC.

The chain is built from TRBV19 and TRBJ2-2, with D possibly matching TRBD1 (5 bases). Germline V lookup: CDR1 LNHDA, CDR2 SQIVND (reference sequence). Deletions cut 5 bases from V and 6 bases from J, with 13 bases between. This CDR3 has 14 amino acids. CDR3 sequence: CASSPGSLAGELFF. The CDR3 DNA reads TGTGCCAGTAGTCCAGGGTCGTTGGCCGGGGAGCTGTTTTTT.

The chain is built from TRBV27 and TRBJ1-2; 12 nucleotides align to TRBD1. The junction had 8 bases not matched to a gene; V was cut back by 6 bases and J by 6 bases. The CDR3 extends over 15 amino acids. Germline assignment: CDR1 MNHEY and CDR2 SMNVEV (reference sequence). The CDR3: CASSDRDRGRDGYTF. CDR3 nucleotide sequence: TGTGCCAGCAGCGACCGGGACAGGGGGCGAGATGGCTACACCTTC.

This chain uses TRBV7-9 with TRBJ2-7, with 7 bases fitting TRBD1. Germline-derived CDR1 and CDR2 are SEHNR and FQNEAQ (reference sequence). CDR3 length: 13 residues. V was pared by 2 bases and J by 4 bases, with 2 bases of the junction left unmatched. CDR3 nucleotides: TGTGCCAGCAGCTTAACGACAGGGTACGAGCAGTACTTC. This codes for CASSLTTGYEQYF.

The V call is TRBV25-1, the J call TRBJ1-2; D not resolved. Trimming pared 1 base from V and 8 bases from J, leaving 14 bases between. The CDR3 runs 14 residues. Per germline, CDR1 MGHDK and CDR2 SYGVNS. The CDR3 nucleotides read TGTGCCAGCAGTGAATCGGTTGGGGAGAAAGGCTACACCTTC. It translates to CASSESVGEKGYTF.

Written as DNA, the CDR3 is TGTGCCAGCAGCTTGGGGCCGGACATGGGGACTGAAGCTTTCTTT. Translated, it gives CASSLGPDMGTEAFF. The V and J genes are TRBV5-4 and TRBJ1-1, with D possibly TRBD1 on 5 matching bases. The CDR3 runs to 15 residues. Per the germline V gene, CDR1 is SGHNT and CDR2 is YYREEE (reference sequence). V lost 0 bases and J lost 5, with 14 bases in between.

This chain connects TRBV12-5 to TRBJ2-1, with 7 bases lining up with TRBD1. Germline-derived CDR1 and CDR2 are LGHNT and FRNRAP. The length of the CDR3 is 17 residues. With V trimmed by 7 bases and J by 3 bases, 15 bases remained unmatched. The DNA of the CDR3 is TGTGCTAGTGCCCCGCAAGGGGGCCCGATCATCTACAATGAGCAGTTCTTC. Its protein product is CASAPQGGPIIYNEQFF. The variable domain in full, with the rest retrieved from reference TRBV12-5 and TRBJ2-1, is DARVTQTPRHKVTEMGQEVTMRCQPILGHNTVFWYRQTMMQGLELLAYFRNRAPLDDSGMPKDRFSAEMPDATLATLKIQPSEPRDSAVYFCASAPQGGPIIYNEQFFGPGTRLTVL.

The rearrangement joins TRBV18 to TRBJ2-1; maybe TRBD1 (7 bases). V was pared by 5 bases and J by 7 bases, with 9 bases between. CDR3 size: 12 residues. The germline V gene has CDR1 KGHSH and CDR2 LQKENI. CDR3 sequence: CASSAGGNEQFF. CDR3 DNA sequence: TGTGCCAGCTCAGCAGGGGGGAATGAGCAGTTCTTC. Full variable domain (remainder filled in from reference TRBV18 and TRBJ2-1): NAGVMQNPRHLVRRRGQEARLRCSPMKGHSHVYWYRQLPEEGLKFMVYLQKENIIDESGMPKERFSAEFPKEGPSILRIQQVVRGDSAAYFCASSAGGNEQFFGPGTRLTVL.

The V call is TRBV7-6, the J call TRBJ2-5, with 8 nucleotides matching TRBD1. V dropped 5 bases and J dropped 4; count of bases not matched to a gene: 3. This CDR3 is 13 amino acids long. Germline V gene sequence: CDR1 SGHVS, CDR2 FNYEAQ. CDR3 residues: CASSPGGGETQYF. CDR3 DNA sequence: TGTGCCAGCAGCCCAGGGGGCGGAGAGACCCAGTACTTC.

The chain couples TRBV30 to TRBJ1-6; 11 bases are shared with TRBD1. J gave up 5 bases and V 1 base, and 13 bases lay outside the gene matches. Germline V lookup: CDR1 GTSNPN, CDR2 SVGIG (reference sequence). The CDR3 is 19 amino acids. CDR3 bases: TGTGCCTGGAGTGATAGGTGGTACAGGGACAGGGGGGATAATTCACCCCTCCACTTT. This codes for CAWSDRWYRDRGDNSPLHF.

Only one count was recorded for this clone. The chain is built from TRBV11-1 and TRBJ2-7; D possibly corresponds to TRBD1 (6 bases). The V end was cut by 5 bases, the J end by 4 bases, with 12 bases between. Germline CDR1 SGHAT, CDR2 FQDESV (reference sequence). The CDR3 runs to 13 residues. CDR3 amino acids: CASSRNTGYEQYF. CDR3 sequence (DNA): TGTGCCAGCAGCCGGAACACAGGGTACGAGCAGTACTTC.

V is TRBV7-9 and J is TRBJ1-1; D is possibly TRBD1 (5 bases). The CDR3 covers 15 residues. V was clipped by 1 base and J by 1 base, with 10 bases between them. The germline V gene encodes CDR1 SEHNR and CDR2 FQNEAQ (reference sequence). CDR3 nucleotides: TGTGCCAGCAGCTTAGAAGCAGGGCGGAACACTGAAGCTTTCTTT. This sequence encodes CASSLEAGRNTEAFF.

This clone was found a few times. The V call is TRBV12-3 or TRBV12-4, the J call TRBJ1-2, with D hard to call. This CDR3 has 11 amino acids. Between the trimmed V and J ends, which lost 8 bases and 4 bases, there was a span of 8 bases. Written as DNA, the CDR3 is TGTGCCAGCCGGGGATTCTATGGCTACACCTTC. This translates into CASRGFYGYTF.

The gene calls are TRBV2 and TRBJ1-2; D gene unclear. Germline values: CDR1 SNHLY, CDR2 FYNNEI. The CDR3 has 12 residues. The V and J ends lost 2 bases and 7 bases respectively, with 8 bases between them. The chain's CDR3 is CASSEYWLGYTF. In nucleotides, the CDR3 is TGTGCCAGCAGTGAATATTGGCTTGGCTACACCTTC.

The V call is TRBV18, the J call TRBJ1-2, with TRBD1 matching over 12 bases. There are 15 residues in the CDR3. In germline, CDR1 is KGHSH, CDR2 LQKENI. V shed 3 bases, J shed 7 bases, and the junction held 6 bases outside the gene matches. This chain's CDR3 is CASSPPGQGAAGYTF. The CDR3 bases are TGTGCCAGCTCACCTCCGGGACAGGGGGCAGCTGGCTACACCTTC.

This chain connects TRBV20-1 to TRBJ1-1; 7 nucleotides match TRBD1. Germline V gene data show CDR1 as DFQATT and CDR2 as SNEGSKA (reference sequence). The junction had 6 bases not matched to a gene; V was cut back by 5 bases and J by 0 bases. This CDR3 has 14 residues. DNA for the CDR3: TGCAGTGCTGGTGCACAGGGGATGAACACTGAAGCTTTCTTT. As protein: CSAGAQGMNTEAFF.

The chain combines TRBV5-1 with TRBJ2-5; possibly TRBD2 for D (6 bases). The V and J ends lost 4 bases and 0 bases respectively, with 22 bases between them. CDR3 size: 18 residues. Germline CDR1 reads SGHRS; CDR2 reads YFSETQ. CDR3 bases: TGCGCCAGCAGCCAAAACAGAGACGGGAGCTCGTACCAAGAGACCCAGTACTTC. Protein product: CASSQNRDGSSYQETQYF.

The chain is built from TRBV3-1 (or the pseudogene TRBV3-2) and TRBJ2-2, with D unresolved. The CDR3 totals 15 residues. V was cut by 1 base and J by 0 bases, with 6 bases left in between. The germline CDR1 and CDR2 sequences are LGHDT and YNNKEL (reference sequence). CDR3 sequence (DNA): TGTGCCAGCAGCCAAGTTCACACGAACACCGGGGAGCTGTTTTTT. It translates to CASSQVHTNTGELFF.

This clone was counted a few times. The CDR3 coding sequence is TGTGCCAGCTCACCACCGCGGGCTGCCACCTACGAGCAGTACTTC. It codes for CASSPPRAATYEQYF. The chain recombines TRBV18 with TRBJ2-7, with D maybe TRBD2 (5 bases). V dropped 0 bases and J dropped 2 bases, with 11 bases sitting between them. This CDR3 spans 15 amino acids. The germline CDR1 and CDR2 sequences are KGHSH and LQKENI.

This clone showed up just a few times. The V and J genes are TRBV9 and TRBJ2-1; D might be TRBD2 (5 bases). The CDR3 contains 17 residues. With 4 bases removed from V and 3 bases from J, the gap between germline ends came to 20 bases. The germline CDR1 and CDR2 sequences are SGDLS and YYNGEE. The chain's CDR3 is CASSPRTGLKNYNEQFF. The CDR3 DNA follows: TGTGCCAGCAGCCCACGAACCGGACTCAAAAACTACAATGAGCAGTTCTTC.

This clone appeared a few times. V is TRBV25-1 and J is TRBJ1-2; D ambiguous. V lost 0 bases and J 2 bases, leaving 4 bases between the germline ends. Germline CDR1 and CDR2: MGHDK and SYGVNS. The CDR3 sequence is 13 residues long. The CDR3: CASSEYLNYGYTF. The CDR3 DNA is TGTGCCAGCAGTGAATATCTGAACTATGGCTACACCTTC.